The 13 T cell receptor beta chains given below trace back to one sample, sequenced in a study of cytomegalovirus exposure and HLA in healthy donors. The PCR employed 60 Vbeta primers together with 13 Jbeta primers. Clones were sequenced by immunoSEQ multiplex PCR, and TCRdb holds only the in-frame ones, with some missing. The table shows approximately 150,000 clones, with 76% occurring only once. What was sequenced was PBMCs. The receptor set was obtained from a male donor in good health and CMV-seronegative.

V and J are TRBV9 and TRBJ2-5; perhaps TRBD1 as D (6 bases). Germline loops: CDR1 SGDLS, CDR2 YYNGEE. V was clipped by 5 bases and J by 2 bases, with 13 bases between them. This CDR3 is built from 14 residues. The CDR3, as DNA: TGTGCCAGCAGTCCCACAGGGCGACAAGAGACCCAGTACTTC. Its translation: CASSPTGRQETQYF.

Notes on this clone: One end of the junction is discordant with germline, which a read error may explain. The V and J genes are TRBV6-1 and TRBJ2-5; 10 bases are shared with TRBD2. Germline V gene lookup returns CDR1 MNHNS and CDR2 SASEGT. The CDR3 is made up of 14 amino acids. The CDR3 loop is CASREAGGRETQYF. The CDR3 DNA reads as TGTGCCAGCAGGGAAGCGGGGGGGCGAGAGACCCAGTACTTC.

There are a few counts of this clone. The sample holds other DNA sequences that translate to the same CDR3. The CDR3 nucleotides read TGTGCCAGCAGTGGAAGAGCGGGGGGCACAGATACGCAGTATTTT. As protein: CASSGRAGGTDTQYF. The chain is built from TRBV2 and TRBJ2-3, with 8 bases that match TRBD2. The V gene end was trimmed by 4 bases and the J gene end by 1 base; junction bases not matched to a gene: 4. CDR3 length equals 15 residues. Germline V gives CDR1 SNHLY, CDR2 FYNNEI.

CDR3 in DNA: TGTGCCAGCAGCCAAGCGGCTAGCGTTCACGAGCAGTACTTC. Protein sequence: CASSQAASVHEQYF. This chain joins TRBV14 and TRBJ2-7; possible D gene TRBD2, 6 bases. Germline V gene lookup returns CDR1 SGHDN and CDR2 FVKESK. The CDR3 spans 14 residues. V was trimmed by 1 base and J by 5 bases, leaving 12 bases between them.

The rearrangement joins TRBV7-9 to TRBJ1-1; tentative D call: TRBD1 (5 bases). Trimming left V 2 bases short and J 4 bases short, with 11 bases between. The germline CDR1 and CDR2 sequences are SEHNR and FQNEAQ (reference sequence). CDR3 size: 14 residues. The CDR3 coding sequence is TGTGCCAGCAGCTTACAGGGTCTGAGCACTGAAGCTTTCTTT. Amino acids: CASSLQGLSTEAFF. The whole variable domain, filled in from reference TRBV7-9 and TRBJ1-1, reads DTGVSQNPRHKITKRGQNVTFRCDPISEHNRLYWYRQTLGQGPEFLTYFQNEAQLEKSRLLSDRFSAERPKGSFSTLEIQRTEQGDSAMYLCASSLQGLSTEAFFGQGTRLTVV.

V is TRBV27 and J is TRBJ2-7, with no clear D. The ends were cut back, 6 bases at V and 5 bases at J, with 17 bases in the middle. Germline CDR1 and CDR2: MNHEY and SMNVEV (reference sequence). CDR3 size: 14 residues. The CDR3, as DNA: TGTGCCAGCAGCCCCCTTGGTAGCAGCCACGAGCAGTACTTC. Translated, it gives CASSPLGSSHEQYF.

This clone was seen only a few times. The same CDR3 arises from other DNA sequences in this sample as well. The gene calls are TRBV19 and TRBJ1-6; D is possibly TRBD1 (5 bases). Looked up from germline, CDR1 is LNHDA and CDR2 is SQIVND (reference sequence). Trimming shortened V by 3 bases and J by 8 bases, and 14 bases separated the two germline ends. The CDR3 length is 15 residues. CDR3 sequence reads: CASSIGAGVHSPLHF. The CDR3 DNA reads TGTGCCAGTAGTATCGGTGCGGGGGTACATTCACCCCTCCACTTT.

This clone has a single count. The rearrangement links TRBV28 to TRBJ1-5; maybe TRBD1 (6 bases). Trimming cost V 2 bases and J 3 bases, with 11 bases left between them. The CDR3 sequence is 15 residues long. The V gene's germline CDR1 is MDHEN and CDR2 SYDVKM. This CDR3 reads CASSLQGWDNQPQHF. CDR3 DNA: TGTGCCAGCAGTTTACAGGGGTGGGACAATCAGCCCCAGCATTTT. Variable domain in full (rest from reference TRBV28 and TRBJ1-5): DVKVTQSSRYLVKRTGEKVFLECVQDMDHENMFWYRQDPGLGLRLIYFSYDVKMKEKGDIPEGYSVSREKKERFSLILESASTNQTSMYLCASSLQGWDNQPQHFGDGTRLSIL.

The rearrangement joins TRBV28 to TRBJ1-2, with a tentative D call TRBD1 (6 bases). The CDR3 has 15 residues. Between the trimmed V and J ends, which lost 2 bases and 4 bases, there was a span of 14 bases. CDR1 is MDHEN, CDR2 SYDVKM, per germline. The CDR3 region has the DNA TGTGCCAGCAGTTTACAGGGGCGGAGTGGCTATGGCTACACCTTC. It is translated as CASSLQGRSGYGYTF.

The rearrangement links TRBV18 to TRBJ2-7; D might be TRBD2 (6 bases). The CDR3 length is 15 residues. Germline-derived CDR1 and CDR2 are KGHSH and LQKENI. The V and J ends lost 1 base and 1 base respectively, with 11 bases between them. CDR3 bases: TGTGCCAGCTCACCACTAGCGGTGATTTCCTACGAGCAGTACTTC. Translated, it gives CASSPLAVISYEQYF.

This chain links TRBV10-3 with TRBJ2-7; TRBD1 matches at 7 bases. The CDR3 is 14 amino acids. CDR1 ENHRY and CDR2 SYGVKD come from the germline V gene. J gave up 5 bases and V 6 bases, and 10 bases lay outside the gene matches. This CDR3 is CAISLTGLYNEQYF. CDR3 nucleotides: TGTGCCATCAGCCTGACAGGGCTATACAACGAGCAGTACTTC.

In its sample, this clone was seen a few times. V gene TRBV9 combines with J gene TRBJ2-7; D is possibly TRBD2 (6 bases). Germline CDR1 reads SGDLS; CDR2 reads YYNGEE. Trimming left V 4 bases short and J 3 bases short, with 17 bases between. CDR3 size: 15 residues. The CDR3 nucleotides read TGTGCCAGCAGCCCCCACTCGGGGGATTACTACGAGCAGTACTTC. This translates into CASSPHSGDYYEQYF.

This chain joins TRBV5-5 and TRBJ1-4, with TRBD1 identical over 7 bases. CDR3 length equals 15 residues. Germline V gives CDR1 SGHKS, CDR2 YYEKEE (reference sequence). The V and J ends lost 4 bases and 8 bases, in that order; junction bases with no gene match: 11. The CDR3 coding sequence is TGTGCCAGCAGCCCGGACAGGCGGGGTGGAGAAAAACTGTTTTTT. This encodes CASSPDRRGGEKLFF.